This T cell receptor beta chain comes out of a study of CD8 T cells in Susac syndrome. After extraction with the RNeasy kit, 0.5 to 1 ug of the RNA was reverse transcribed using random hexamers. TCRdb used MiXCR to reprocess the immunoSEQ multiplex PCR reads, holding one entry per CDR3 protein. The sample consists of 71,000 or so distinct CDR3 sequences, 93% of them appearing once. In this sample, this clonotype turned up once. V trimming: 6 bases; J trimming: 4 bases; junction bases outside the gene matches: 5. This CDR3 has 12 residues. The germline CDR1 and CDR2 sequences are SQVTM and ANQGSEA. The V and J genes are TRBV29-1 and TRBJ1-2; 7 nucleotides align to TRBD1. This receptor was obtained from a human donor with Susac syndrome. Source material: CD4+ T cells from PBMCs. DNA for the CDR3: TGCAGCGTCTTCGGGACAGCCTATGGCTACACCTTC. Protein: CSVFGTAYGYTF.